The source of this T cell receptor (beta chain) is a study of T cell responses to AZD1222 COVID-19 vaccine. V lost 3 bases and J lost 4, with 19 bases in between. Germline V gene lookup returns CDR1 SGHNT and CDR2 YYREEE (reference sequence). This CDR3 spans 16 amino acids. The repertoire was sequenced with immunoSEQ multiplex PCR; TCRdb's copy has only in-frame clones and lacks some. This sample has 140,000 to 150,000 clones, with about 93% found just once. Broader study findings: Elevations in Spike-specific TCR breadth and depth followed administration of two AZD1222 doses. Repertoire sampling was restricted to post-peak T cell response timepoints.

Worth noting for this clone: What it recognizes is unknown.

This clonotype was obtained from an adult in good health. Specimen: peripheral blood, collected on day 0 of AZD1222 vaccination. The chain links TRBV5-4 to TRBJ1-1; D perhaps matches TRBD1 (5 bases). CDR3 coding DNA: TGTGCCAGCAGCTGGGACCCAACGACCAGTAGCACTGAAGCTTTCTTT. Translation gives CASSWDPTTSSTEAFF.